What follows describes a single TCR beta chain. Its antigen is unknown. All patients experienced relapse after autologous stem cell transplantation, and brentuximab vedotin exposure was variable. Patients had relapsed/refractory classical Hodgkin lymphoma with complete response, partial response or progressive disease as best response. The data originate from a study of PD-1 blockade in classical Hodgkin lymphoma. Overall study context: The nivolumab dose that patients received was 3 mg/kg, given intravenously every 2 weeks.

Sequencing used immunoSEQ multiplex PCR; TCRdb keeps in-frame clones, though not all of them. The sample has about 30,000 clones; roughly 70% are singletons. Trimming cost V 3 bases and J 10 bases, with 10 bases left between them. CDR1 and CDR2 (germline): SEHNR, FQNEAQ (reference sequence). This CDR3 spans 13 amino acids. General study results and limits: Exclusion was applied to patients who started nivolumab under 1 year after ASCT. TCR diversity at baseline was reported to be reduced in newly diagnosed patients relative to healthy donors.

The sequences come from peripheral blood mononuclear cells (PBMCs), collected before the second cycle of nivolumab. This receptor was obtained from a human donor with classical Hodgkin lymphoma. The V gene is TRBV7-9, the J gene TRBJ1-6; D gene unclear. For the CDR3, the DNA is TGTGCCAGCAGCTTCCAAGACGGATCACCCCTCCACTTT. Protein sequence: CASSFQDGSPLHF.